These 3 T cell receptor beta chains were sequenced from one sample in a study of T cell responses to AZD1222 COVID-19 vaccine. TCRdb keeps only in-frame clones here, not all; method: immunoSEQ multiplex PCR. The profile shows some 150,000 clones, 90% of them singletons. The sample was peripheral blood, taken 28 days after the second AZD1222 dose. The source is an adult who received the AZD1222 COVID-19 vaccine.

The chain employs TRBV6-5 and TRBJ2-7; perhaps D is TRBD1 or TRBD2 (5 bases each). Germline CDR1 is MNHEY and CDR2 is SVGAGI. The CDR3 contains 12 residues. Trimming took 7 bases from V and 7 from J, leaving 14 bases between them. CDR3 amino acids: CASMGPPREQYF. The CDR3 region has the DNA TGTGCCAGCATGGGACCCCCTCGGGAGCAGTACTTC.

The rearrangement links TRBV19 to TRBJ1-2; D is uncertain. The CDR3 is 15 residues long. CDR1 and CDR2 from the germline V gene are LNHDA and SQIVND (reference sequence). V lost 4 bases to trimming and J lost 7 bases, with 19 bases between them. In DNA, the CDR3 is TGTGCCAGTAGTACTTGGACGACCTTGGTTGGTGGCTACACCTTC. Translated, it gives CASSTWTTLVGGYTF.

The V call is TRBV2, the J call TRBJ1-1; tentatively, D is TRBD1 (6 bases). The V gene lost 4 bases and the J gene lost 2 bases, with 14 bases spanning the gap. The CDR3 totals 15 residues. Per germline, CDR1 SNHLY and CDR2 FYNNEI. CDR3 loop: CASSGRGGSNTEAFF. The CDR3 DNA sequence: TGTGCCAGCAGTGGAAGAGGGGGGTCTAACACTGAAGCTTTCTTT.